Listed below are T cell receptor beta chains from one sample, sequenced in a study of blood T cell repertoires in COVID-19. This table comes from immunoSEQ multiplex PCR, and its TCRdb copy is limited to in-frame clones, with some not included. The sample has 65,000 to 80,000 clones; roughly 90% are singletons. The specimen was peripheral blood. These receptors all come from a man at least 80 years old in a cohort sampled during active COVID-19. The CDR3 runs from the conserved cysteine through the conserved F or W. Each record gives: clone size, CDR3 length, D gene, V gene, J gene, CDR3 protein, CDR3 DNA. A D gene is named only where the DNA matches it firmly. Size is stated for part of the rows, as once, few or many counts, or as a class when the clone is expanded.

>.|14|.|TRBV25-1|TRBJ2-4
CASSDSGAKNIQYF
TGTGCCAGCAGTGACTCAGGGGCCAAAAACATTCAGTACTTC
>.|16|.|TRBV5-1|TRBJ2-1
CASTHTGTFNYNEQFF
TGCGCCAGCACACATACGGGGACTTTTAACTACAATGAGCAGTTCTTC
>.|15|TRBD1|TRBV7-2|TRBJ1-4
CASSWGTGEDEKLFF
TGTGCCAGCAGCTGGGGGACAGGGGAGGATGAAAAACTGTTTTTT
>.|14|.|TRBV5-1|TRBJ1-2
CASSLAQPSYGYTF
TGCGCCAGCAGCTTGGCCCAGCCTAGCTATGGCTACACCTTC
>.|17|TRBD2|TRBV24-1|TRBJ2-3
CATSGLAGGLYTDTQYF
TGTGCCACCAGCGGACTAGCGGGGGGCCTTTACACAGATACGCAGTATTTT
>.|13|.|TRBV2|TRBJ2-5
CASSEGQAETQYF
TGTGCCAGCAGTGAAGGACAGGCGGAGACCCAGTACTTC
>.|17|TRBD1|TRBV15|TRBJ1-4
CATSRVEGAPTNEKLFF
TGTGCCACCAGCAGAGTGGAGGGGGCACCGACTAATGAAAAACTGTTTTTT
>.|14|.|TRBV25-1|TRBJ1-5
CASSEGRTSQPQHF
TGTGCCAGCAGTGAAGGCCGTACGTCCCAGCCCCAGCATTTT
>.|16|TRBD2|TRBV27|TRBJ2-2
CASSNVAGLDTGELFF
TGTGCCAGCAGTAACGTAGCGGGGCTGGACACCGGGGAGCTGTTTTTT
>few|13|.|TRBV6-6|TRBJ1-2
CASSYAQAHGYTF
TGTGCCAGCAGTTACGCCCAGGCCCATGGCTACACCTTC
>.|14|.|TRBV2|TRBJ1-2
CASSEAQGAYGYTF
TGTGCCAGCAGTGAAGCGCAAGGGGCCTATGGCTACACCTTC
>.|14|TRBD1|TRBV18|TRBJ2-2
CASSRQGFSGELFF
TGTGCCAGCTCACGACAGGGATTCAGCGGGGAGCTGTTTTTT
>.|14|TRBD2|TRBV7-2|TRBJ2-7
CASSPPSGPYEQYF
TGTGCCAGCAGCCCTCCTAGCGGTCCCTACGAGCAGTACTTC
>.|17|TRBD1|TRBV27|TRBJ1-5
CASSLRHGTGGNQPQHF
TGTGCCAGCAGTCTCCGACACGGGACAGGGGGGAATCAGCCCCAGCATTTT
>.|15|TRBD2|TRBV6-5|TRBJ2-7
CASSRSGGSSYEQYF
TGTGCCAGCAGTCGTAGCGGGGGGAGCTCCTACGAGCAGTACTTC
>.|16|TRBD1|TRBV15|TRBJ2-3
CATSRGPGQGKTAQYF
TGTGCCACCAGCAGAGGTCCGGGACAGGGGAAAACTGCGCAGTATTTT
>few|17|TRBD1|TRBV25-1|TRBJ1-5
CASSELPTGGAGQPQHF
TGTGCCAGCAGTGAATTACCAACAGGGGGCGCAGGTCAGCCCCAGCATTTT
>many|19|TRBD2|TRBV7-9|TRBJ2-7
CASSLSSSGTSGASYEQYF
TGTGCCAGCAGCTTAAGTAGCTCGGGGACTAGCGGGGCCTCCTACGAGCAGTACTTC
>.|13|.|TRBV19|TRBJ2-7
CASSRKQGYEQYF
TGTGCCAGTAGTAGGAAACAGGGTTACGAGCAGTACTTC